Sequencing of this T cell receptor (beta chain) was carried out in a study of cytomegalovirus exposure and HLA in healthy donors (dated by TCRdb to 2015 to 2018). Background for the entire study: According to an earlier analysis of 587 of the donors, 200 million or so T cells yielded roughly 100 million unique TCR beta sequences and about 300 Gb of sequence data. Roughly 5 DR-DQ haplotypes were treated as single units for association and clustering because of strong linkage in the cohort. The study aimed to test whether signatures of past pathogen exposure could be identified by cataloging public T cell receptors. Genome-wide SNP genotypes for about three fifths of the roughly 700 donors were used in a later genetic analysis, which treated that subset as a discovery cohort. To predict cytomegalovirus infection status, the study brought together high-throughput TCR immunosequencing, statistical association of individual TCRs with disease status, and machine learning. Across 300 to 500 genotyped donors of the cohort, an average of roughly 200,000 unique TCR beta nucleotide sequences per donor were sequenced, and approximately 17% of those sequences were non-productive. Rather than drawing on any new phenotypic data, the later analysis identified candidate immune exposures from TCR beta sequences and the way those sequences occurred across donors. All discovery cohort repertoires had been generated on a single sequencing platform. Among the roughly 400 genotyped donors, roughly 80% belonged to the genetic ancestry cluster associated with self-reported Caucasian donors. To study patterns of TCR occurrence, a later analysis re-analyzed previously published TCR beta repertoires from around 700 donors and added high-resolution HLA genotyping. In addition to the first cohort of roughly 670 subjects, a separate validation cohort of 120 different subjects was used. The number of donors typed differed by locus, with roughly 620-630 for A, B, C, DRB1 and DQB1, roughly 520 for DQA1, approximately 570 for DPA1, and some 440 for DPB1. Both class I and class II loci were covered by HLA typing, at four-digit resolution. Approximately 300 gigabases of sequencing data and approximately 91 million unique TCR sequences made up an early release that covered 500 to 700 HLA-typed donors. An earlier analysis of 587 of the donors used high-throughput TCR beta sequencing to judge whether each TCR beta V gene segment behaved as functional or pseudogenic. Donor age, sex, ethnicity and CMV serostatus were collected together with the repertoire data. The study profiled the T cell repertoires of about 640 subjects by immunosequencing and related them to cytomegalovirus serostatus.

The cohort consisted of fewer than 700 healthy bone marrow donors. At the time of sampling, all cohort members were nominally healthy, though unrecorded immune exposures were likely present. The donor was CMV seronegative and belonged to the group of around 350 seronegative cohort members. A peripheral blood sample was collected from each donor, and TCR beta sequencing was performed on peripheral blood mononuclear cells. Genomic DNA extraction from the blood cell samples was performed with the Qiagen DNeasy Blood Extraction Kit. Measured from the cysteine to the phenylalanine, the CDR3 is 14 residues long. Solely the CDR3 DNA is kept, with 42 bases framed from the first base. V is clipped by 4 bases and J by 5 bases, and the sequence between their germline boundaries is 11 bases long. In the germline V gene (reference sequence), CDR1 corresponds to MNHEY and CDR2 to SMNVEV. Results the study describes overall, beyond this receptor: The study gave a list of 150 to 200 TCR beta chains associated with cytomegalovirus. According to a later genetic analysis, donors in an Asian-associated ancestry cluster had fewer N-insertions in productive TCRs than the roughly 670-donor mean. A later analysis reported that several top co-occurrence clusters appeared linked to parvovirus B19, influenza, CMV and Epstein-Barr virus. A group of highly shared sequence variants was considered likely to be a technical artifact of the sequencing pipeline. In vitro tests confirmed that a few of the cytomegalovirus-associated TCR beta chains recognize cytomegalovirus antigens. Broadly in line with IMGT annotations, most TCR beta V segments showed up in productive rearrangements about 90% or about 30% of the time in an earlier analysis of a few hundred of the donors. Strong co-occurrence of HLA alleles, especially DR and DQ, made assigning TCR associations to individual alleles difficult. The classifier was reported to diagnose cytomegalovirus status with high specificity and sensitivity in both the original and validation cohorts. According to the authors, the approach could potentially be generalized to other disease states and immunological phenotypes. Sequencing depth was assumed to be roughly uniform across donors in the presence/absence analyses, though that assumption may not hold. In this cohort, only TCR beta chains were sequenced, and detectable features were limited by the absence of alpha or paired-chain data. A later analysis found that HLA-associated TCR beta chains were more clonally expanded and had lower generation probabilities than equally common non-associated chains. A further reported finding was that TCR beta sequences accurately predicted the HLA-A and HLA-B alleles for most subjects in the first cohort. At a false discovery rate of 0.05, a later analysis linked roughly 17,000 TCR beta sequences to specific HLA alleles. While some public TCRs were present in many individuals, most TCR sequences turned up only very rarely across donors. Because HLA typing was unavailable for some donors at each locus, only the typed subset was used in association tests. A later genetic analysis associated a missense DCLRE1C variant with V-gene and J-gene trimming of TCR beta chains, and an independent cohort replicated the association. Because counts were too low, roughly 17 rarely observed V segments, including chromosome 9 orphons, were left out of the earlier analysis of over 550 of the donors. Correlated functional status among segregating V segments might reflect linkage disequilibrium, but an unknown experimental factor could not be ruled out. The only immune exposure information available for the cohort was CMV serostatus. Some IMGT-functional V segments, including TRBV6-2 and TRBV6-3, could not be distinguished by the 87-base-pair reads and were therefore excluded. In a later analysis, the rate of TCR association differed among HLA loci, with DRB1 alleles having the most associated TCRs and HLA-C alleles having the fewest. Most CMV-associated TCR beta chains appeared to be HLA-restricted in a later analysis, and the HLA associations seemed to be driven largely by CMV exposure.

The library came from the immunoSEQ multiplex PCR assay. The multiplex PCR relied on a mix of 60 forward primers for TCR Vbeta segments and 13 reverse primers for TCR Jbeta segments. The CDR3 region of rearranged TCR beta genes was amplified from genomic DNA with a multiplex PCR assay. The amplified TCR beta libraries were sequenced on the Illumina HiSeq System as 87-base-pair reads. The source study handled its data this way. A later analysis counted tens of millions of unique TCR beta chains across the 690 or so repertoires, and 10 million to 11 million of these chains were shared by at least two donors. Raw reads were error-corrected and collapsed into unique sequences with a nearest-neighbor algorithm that merged closely related sequences to remove PCR and sequencing errors. To assign V, D and J gene segments, CDR3 sequences were aligned to IMGT reference sequences. For a sequence to be retained, at least a six-nucleotide match to both a V gene segment and a J gene segment was required. Rearrangements were classified as productive when the CDR3 lacked stop codons and remained in frame with V and J, and all other rearrangements were classified as non-productive. CDR3 was defined according to IMGT convention as the region running from the second conserved V-encoded cysteine to the conserved J-encoded phenylalanine. The earlier analysis of about 640 of the donors excluded any sequence lacking an unambiguous match to a single V gene segment. In an earlier analysis of almost 600 of the donors, a V segment was called functional when productive rearrangements were above 56.7%, and segregating when the standard deviation between donors exceeded 5%. A statistical classification framework was built for diagnosing cytomegalovirus status from the catalog of TCR beta chain sequences. In a later analysis, V and J genes were assigned by comparing TCR nucleotide sequences against IMGT/GENE-DB human TR gene sequences. A later analysis assigned CDR3 sequences and most-parsimonious VDJ recombination scenarios with the TCRdist pipeline. In a later analysis, each TCR beta chain was defined by its CDR3 amino acid sequence together with its V-gene family, and reads lacking a unique V-gene family were excluded. To address suspected cross-contamination and a sequencing artifact, a later analysis removed approximately 590 highly shared, low-generation-probability nucleotide sequences. In a later analysis, a clonal expansion index for each public chain was calculated from normalized within-repertoire ranks of inferred template counts. In a later analysis, generation probabilities were computed with a VDJ recombination model fitted to out-of-frame rearrangements, and the resulting probabilities were checked against IGoR. A later analysis scored TCR-TCR, TCR-HLA and TCR-CMV co-occurrence with hypergeometric tests, applying a repertoire-size bias correction to TCR pairs. In a later analysis, false discovery rates were estimated by permuting HLA or CMV assignments 20 times. In a later analysis, co-occurring TCRs were grouped using DBSCAN, and TCRdist sequence similarity was added for clustering within HLA-allele-positive subsets. For co-occurrence clustering, repertoires with fewer than 30,000 or more than 120,000 public chains were excluded, along with roughly five repertoires with anomalous nucleotide sharing. Imported from immuneACCESS, the table was reduced by TCRdb to in-frame sequences with V and J called. These copies leave out some clones; in studies compared against another copy, an unresolved V gene accounts for under half, and the cause of the remainder is not known. Clonal size and the V and J genes are those of that table, whereas D and trimming came from the DNA. For this sample the table gives about 140,000 clones, of which over 65% were detected only once. Of the sample, 2.5% to 3% falls within the top ten clones.

Concerning this clone itself: Its specific antigen is unknown. Base quality data are lacking; no much larger clone is found one base away.

The source material was PBMCs. The sequence joins TRBV27 to TRBJ1-4; the D gene cannot be named for sure. This TCR was recovered from a female donor in good health and CMV-seronegative. The nucleotides are TGTGCCAGCAGTTCGAGGGTGCGGAATGAAAAACTGTTTTTT. Its coded protein is CASSSRVRNEKLFF.